Listed below are T cell receptor beta chains from one sample, sequenced in a study of regulatory T cells in long-lasting Graves disease. TCRdb called the multiplex PCR reads again in MiXCR, with one record for every CDR3 protein. There are roughly 400,000 distinct CDR3 sequences in the sample; over 14% occur only once, and about 8.2% lies in the top ten. The sample also formed part of further work on T cells in Graves' hyperthyroidism and ophthalmopathy.

Sequenced here: peripheral blood mononuclear cells (PBMCs), sampled at new diagnosis, from a patient treated with antithyroid drugs. The source is a woman aged 35 to 49 with Graves disease. Each CDR3 is given without its conserved first and last residue. D genes are given only for firm matches.

J: TRBJ2-3; V: TRBV27; D: NA; CDR3: ASSFATSSYTDTQY
J: TRBJ1-1; V: TRBV7-9; D: NA; CDR3: ASSPHPNTEAF
J: TRBJ2-3; V: TRBV7-2; D: TRBD1; CDR3: ASSSSTGWASTQY
J: TRBJ1-1; V: TRBV7-8; D: NA; CDR3: ASSLPRRGLNTEAF
J: TRBJ1-1; V: TRBV7-2; D: NA; CDR3: ASSLAPGDEAF
J: TRBJ2-3; V: TRBV30; D: NA; CDR3: ARTTGQSTDTQY
J: TRBJ2-7; V: TRBV19; D: NA; CDR3: ASSIERSASYEQY
J: TRBJ1-2; V: TRBV28; D: TRBD1; CDR3: ASSSLRGRWDGYT
J: TRBJ1-4; V: TRBV9; D: NA; CDR3: ASSPLDGGKLF
J: TRBJ1-2; V: TRBV6-1; D: TRBD1; CDR3: ASSQTGGMDYGYT
J: TRBJ2-3; V: TRBV12-3/TRBV12-4; D: TRBD1; CDR3: ASRNPGQGAFLDTQY
J: TRBJ2-1; V: TRBV27; D: NA; CDR3: ASSLKRTSGTPNEQF